This TCR beta chain was recovered during a study of blood T cells in healthy people across ages. Sample donors were healthy Caucasian individuals that came from Russia, aged roughly 6 to 100. Approximately 9 milliliters of peripheral blood were drawn from each donor into EDTA-treated tubes. This clonotype was counted a few times. PCR was performed a second time for 7 to 11 cycles using a sample-barcoded 5' primer and a J-beta primer mix. TCRdb re-called the 5' RACE reads with MiXCR, one entry per CDR3 protein. The sample lists over 1.5 million distinct CDR3 sequences; roughly 52% were seen once. Sample: blood. The source of this sequence is a woman between 40 and 50 years old in good health.

CDR3 sequence (DNA): TGTGCCAGCGGCCTGTTTAGAGAGCGCGGCTTCGAGCAGTACTTC. Its protein is CASGLFRERGFEQYF. The rearrangement links TRBV6-6 to TRBJ2-7, with unresolved D. This CDR3 spans 15 amino acids. The germline gives CDR1 MNHNY, CDR2 SVGAGI (reference sequence). Trimming stripped 8 bases from V and 6 bases from J, with 23 bases between.